Listed here are 32 T cell receptor beta chains from one sample, sequenced in a study of preoperative IRX-2 immunotherapy in early breast cancer (dated by TCRdb to 2018 to 2020). Libraries were constructed by the immunoSEQ multiplex PCR assay. The clones in this table, taken by TCRdb from immuneACCESS, are in-frame only. Not every clone is retained; where verified, under half of the shortfall comes from an unresolved V gene, and the cause of the rest is unknown. The sample table lists over 55,000 clones, 94% of them with a count of one. Clones ranked in the top ten supply under 2% of the sample. The treatment or condition label corresponds to: preoperative locoregional IRX-2 cytokine immunotherapy. Sampling was carried out from a patient treated with IRX-2 immunotherapy. The origin of the receptors is a human donor with breast cancer.

This clone occurred once. The chain uses TRBV19 and TRBJ1-1; 10 nucleotides agree with TRBD1. CDR3 size: 17 residues. V trimming: 5 bases; J trimming: 1 base; junction bases outside the gene matches: 10. Germline V gene data show CDR1 as LNHDA and CDR2 as SQIVND (reference sequence). DNA for the CDR3: TGTGCCAGTAGTCGAGTGGGACAGGGGTTACCGAACACTGAAGCTTTCTTT. Translated: CASSRVGQGLPNTEAFF.

V is TRBV11-2 and J is TRBJ1-2; D is unclear. The CDR3 covers 14 residues. Germline V gene data show CDR1 as SGHAT and CDR2 as FQNNGV. The V end lost 1 base, the J end lost 4 bases, and 10 bases lay between the germline ends. The CDR3 sequence is CASSLATDAYGYTF. The CDR3 bases are TGTGCCAGCAGCTTAGCGACGGACGCCTATGGCTACACCTTC. Full variable domain (remainder filled in from reference TRBV11-2 and TRBJ1-2): EAGVAQSPRYKIIEKRQSVAFWCNPISGHATLYWYQQILGQGPKLLIQFQNNGVVDDSQLPKDRFSAERLKGVDSTLKIQPAKLEDSAVYLCASSLATDAYGYTFGSGTRLTVV.

The CDR3 region has the DNA TGCAGTGCTAGACCGCAAGAGACCCAGTACTTC. Encoded protein: CSARPQETQYF. The chain couples TRBV20-1 to TRBJ2-5; D is unresolved. Between the trimmed V and J ends, which lost 2 bases and 2 bases, there was a span of 3 bases. The V gene's germline CDR1 is DFQATT and CDR2 SNEGSKA (reference sequence). This CDR3 is built from 11 residues.

This clone has just one count. The chain uses TRBV6-6 and TRBJ1-1; D not certain. Germline CDR1 and CDR2: MNHNY and SVGAGI (reference sequence). This CDR3 contains 14 residues. The ends were cut back, 9 bases at V and 2 bases at J, with 16 bases in the middle. The CDR3 protein is CASWSPIQNTEAFF. The DNA of the CDR3 is TGTGCCAGTTGGTCGCCGATTCAAAACACTGAAGCTTTCTTT.

This clone was observed a single time. The rearrangement joins TRBV7-3 to TRBJ2-7; unclear D gene. CDR3 length equals 14 residues. Trimming stripped 2 bases from V and 2 bases from J, with 10 bases between. Germline CDR1 and CDR2: SGHTA and FQGTGA. The chain's CDR3 is CASSLSHNTYEQYF. CDR3 DNA sequence: TGTGCCAGCAGCTTATCACACAATACCTACGAGCAGTACTTC.

The chain combines TRBV10-3 with TRBJ1-3; D is undetermined. This CDR3 is 12 amino acids long. The V end lost 6 bases, the J end lost 0 bases, and 3 bases lay between the germline ends. Germline CDR1 is ENHRY and CDR2 is SYGVKD. Written as DNA, the CDR3 is TGTGCCATCAGCAACTCTGGAAACACCATATATTTT. Its translation is CAISNSGNTIYF.

This clone was seen more than once but under ten times. This chain uses TRBV6-5 with TRBJ2-1, with 10 bases identical to TRBD2. This CDR3 has 16 amino acids. The J segment lost 6 bases and the V segment lost 4 bases, leaving 9 bases of the junction unmatched. In germline, CDR1 is MNHEY, CDR2 SVGAGI. The DNA for the CDR3 is TGTGCCAGCAGTTGGACCGGGACTAGCGTTGGCAATGAGCAGTTCTTC. Protein product: CASSWTGTSVGNEQFF.

The CDR3 loop reads CASTPADRGSGANVLTF. The CDR3 bases are TGTGCCAGTACCCCGGCGGACCGTGGGTCTGGGGCCAACGTCCTGACTTTC. The chain carries TRBV19 and TRBJ2-6; D gene unclear. This CDR3 spans 17 amino acids. Per germline, CDR1 LNHDA and CDR2 SQIVND (reference sequence). V lost 7 bases to trimming and J lost 1 base, with 17 bases between them. The full variable domain, rest sourced from reference TRBV19 and TRBJ2-6, is DGGITQSPKYLFRKEGQNVTLSCEQNLNHDAMYWYRQDPGQGLRLIYYSQIVNDFQKGDIAEGYSVSREKKESFPLTVTSAQKNPTAFYLCASTPADRGSGANVLTFGAGSRLTVL.

In DNA form, the CDR3 reads TGTGCCAGCAGTTTATCGTCCGGGGAGCGGATTCAGCCCCAGCATTTT. This translates into CASSLSSGERIQPQHF. V is TRBV27 and J is TRBJ1-5; D gene unclear. The CDR3 totals 16 residues. Deletions cut 0 bases from V and 6 bases from J, with 15 bases between. Germline V gene sequence: CDR1 MNHEY, CDR2 SMNVEV (reference sequence).

The chain joins TRBV19 to TRBJ2-1; TRBD2 agrees at 16 bases. Trimming at V came to 10 bases and at J to 4 bases, leaving 7 bases not matched to a gene. The CDR3 sequence is 16 residues long. Germline assignment: CDR1 LNHDA and CDR2 SQIVND (reference sequence). The CDR3 reads CATKGTSGRVYNEQFF. The CDR3 DNA follows: TGTGCCACTAAAGGGACTAGCGGGAGGGTTTACAATGAGCAGTTCTTC.

The chain combines TRBV27 with TRBJ1-5; tentatively, D is TRBD1 (6 bases). The CDR3 runs 17 residues. CDR1 MNHEY and CDR2 SMNVEV come from the germline V gene (reference sequence). V lost 1 base, J lost 6 bases, and 19 bases lay in between. The DNA of the CDR3 is TGTGCCAGCAGTTTATTCTATCAAGAGGGAGGGGGTCAGCCCCAGCATTTT. This encodes CASSLFYQEGGGQPQHF.

The chain couples TRBV28 to TRBJ2-1, with D possibly TRBD2 on 5 matching bases. The germline gives CDR1 MDHEN, CDR2 SYDVKM. This CDR3 spans 15 amino acids. V lost 2 bases, J lost 3 bases, and 11 bases lay in between. CDR3 protein: CASSLEGIVYNEQFF. CDR3 sequence (DNA): TGTGCCAGCAGTTTAGAGGGTATAGTCTACAATGAGCAGTTCTTC.

This clone was seen only once. V gene TRBV7-3 combines with J gene TRBJ1-6, with D possibly matching TRBD1 (6 bases). The V end was cut by 3 bases, the J end by 8 bases, with 8 bases between. Germline CDR1 and CDR2: SGHTA and FQGTGA. The CDR3 extends over 13 amino acids. CDR3 sequence: CASSLDSYSPLHF. The CDR3 coding sequence is TGTGCCAGCAGCTTGGACAGCTATTCACCCCTCCACTTT.

This chain uses TRBV9 with TRBJ1-2; 7 bases map to TRBD1. There are 16 residues in the CDR3. V was clipped by 6 bases and J by 8 bases; unmatched bases: 19. Germline loops: CDR1 SGDLS, CDR2 YYNGEE. The CDR3 sequence: CASTTVLTGPFEGYTF. CDR3 in DNA: TGTGCCAGCACCACCGTACTGACAGGGCCGTTCGAGGGCTACACCTTC. Full variable domain (missing parts from reference TRBV9 and TRBJ1-2): DSGVTQTPKHLITATGQRVTLRCSPRSGDLSVYWYQQSLDQGLQFLIQYYNGEERAKGNILERFSAQQFPDLHSELNLSSLELGDSALYFCASTTVLTGPFEGYTFGSGTRLTVV.

The chain recombines TRBV16 with TRBJ1-1; possible D gene TRBD1, 5 bases. The V end lost 5 bases, the J end lost 1 base, and 8 bases lay between the germline ends. This CDR3 is built from 13 residues. CDR1 is KGHSY, CDR2 FQNENV, per germline. Here the CDR3 reads CASSSTANTEAFF. In DNA, the CDR3 is TGTGCCAGCAGCTCGACAGCGAACACTGAAGCTTTCTTT.

The chain links TRBV5-4 to TRBJ2-3; D unclear. V lost 1 base and J 1 base, leaving 10 bases between the germline ends. This CDR3 has 15 amino acids. Germline lookup yields CDR1 SGHNT and CDR2 YYREEE (reference sequence). The CDR3 protein is CASSLFAFGTDTQYF. CDR3 in DNA: TGTGCCAGCAGCTTGTTCGCCTTCGGCACAGATACGCAGTATTTT.

V gene TRBV5-8 combines with J gene TRBJ2-1; a weak D match, TRBD2 (6 bases). CDR1 SGHTS and CDR2 YDEGEE come from the germline V gene. CDR3 length equals 16 residues. V lost 2 bases and J lost 9, with 21 bases in between. The CDR3 bases are TGTGCCAGCAGCTTAGACGCCGGGGGACTGGTCCGTGAGCAGTTCTTC. This encodes CASSLDAGGLVREQFF.

The chain links TRBV7-2 to TRBJ2-1; D ambiguous. CDR1 is SGHTA, CDR2 FQGNSA, per germline. V was cut by 1 base and J by 2 bases, with 6 bases left in between. The CDR3 extends over 14 amino acids. CDR3 protein: CASSLDRAYNEQFF. In DNA form, the CDR3 reads TGTGCCAGCAGCTTAGATCGGGCCTACAATGAGCAGTTCTTC.

The chain combines TRBV4-1 with TRBJ1-5; D remains ambiguous. The CDR3 is 15 amino acids. V lost 3 bases and J lost 0, with 9 bases in between. Germline CDR1 is MGHRA and CDR2 is YSYEKL. The CDR3 loop is CASSHAIYSNQPQHF. The CDR3 nucleotides are TGCGCCAGCAGCCACGCCATTTATAGCAATCAGCCCCAGCATTTT.

This sequence joins TRBV7-2 and TRBJ2-1, with TRBD1 matching over 11 bases. The CDR3 extends over 15 amino acids. In germline, CDR1 is SGHTA, CDR2 FQGNSA. V shed 5 bases, J shed 8 bases, and the junction held 8 bases outside the gene matches. The CDR3 sequence: CASSQGQGGFHEQFF. The DNA for the CDR3 is TGTGCCAGCAGCCAGGGACAGGGGGGATTCCATGAGCAGTTCTTC.

The gene calls are TRBV29-1 and TRBJ2-2; no clear D. The CDR3 has 13 amino acids. In germline, CDR1 is SQVTM, CDR2 ANQGSEA. V was clipped by 3 bases and J by 2 bases, with 7 bases between them. CDR3 region: CSVDRFNTGELFF. CDR3 nucleotides: TGCAGCGTTGATCGATTCAACACCGGGGAGCTGTTTTTT.

The chain is built from TRBV9 and TRBJ1-2, with 7 bases matching TRBD1. V shed 4 bases, J shed 6 bases, and the junction held 9 bases outside the gene matches. Germline assignment: CDR1 SGDLS and CDR2 YYNGEE. The CDR3 runs to 14 residues. The CDR3 region has the DNA TGTGCCAGCAGCACCACCGACAGGGTCGATGGCTACACCTTC. Translation: CASSTTDRVDGYTF.

V and J are TRBV15 and TRBJ2-2; D is uncertain. This CDR3 spans 13 amino acids. Trimming shortened V by 6 bases and J by 6 bases, and 11 bases separated the two germline ends. CDR1 is LNHNV and CDR2 is YYDKDF in the germline V gene (reference sequence). As DNA, the CDR3 is TGTGCCACCAGTCCGACTGAAGCCGGGGAGCTGTTTTTT. Residues: CATSPTEAGELFF.

The J gene is TRBJ1-6, the V gene TRBV18; a weak D match, TRBD1 (5 bases). The CDR3 length is 16 residues. The V end lost 2 bases, the J end lost 6 bases, and 14 bases lay between the germline ends. Germline CDR1 is KGHSH and CDR2 is LQKENI. The CDR3 nucleotides read TGTGCCAGCTCACCAGTGATCGGCAGGGTTAATTCACCCCTCCACTTT. Its translation: CASSPVIGRVNSPLHF.

This chain joins TRBV6-4 and TRBJ2-2; TRBD2 matches at 9 bases. J was trimmed by 2 bases and V by 4 bases; bases with no gene match: 2. The CDR3 loop spans 15 amino acids. The germline CDR1 and CDR2 sequences are MRHNA and SNTAGT. The DNA of the CDR3 is TGTGCCAGCAGTGTTCTAGCGGGAAACACCGGGGAGCTGTTTTTT. Its translation is CASSVLAGNTGELFF.

This clone was observed a single time. V and J are TRBV9 and TRBJ2-3; unclear D gene. Germline loops: CDR1 SGDLS, CDR2 YYNGEE. V lost 0 bases and J lost 3, with 8 bases in between. The CDR3 is 14 residues long. Written as DNA, the CDR3 is TGTGCCAGCAGCGTAGGGGCGACGACAGATACGCAGTATTTT. It yields the protein CASSVGATTDTQYF.

CDR3: CATSDRATGQPQHF. The CDR3, as DNA: TGTGCCACTTCGGACAGGGCGACCGGTCAGCCCCAGCATTTT. V usage is TRBV19 and J usage is TRBJ1-5, with TRBD1 identical over 8 bases. In germline, CDR1 is LNHDA, CDR2 SQIVND (reference sequence). This CDR3 has 14 amino acids. J was trimmed by 6 bases and V by 10 bases; bases with no gene match: 11.

The V gene is TRBV19, the J gene TRBJ1-3; D is uncertain. This CDR3 is built from 16 residues. Germline V gene lookup returns CDR1 LNHDA and CDR2 SQIVND (reference sequence). Trimming took 5 bases from V and 0 from J, leaving 14 bases between them. CDR3 nucleotide sequence: TGTGCCAGTAGTCTTGGGAGACGGATCTCTGGAAACACCATATATTTT. Translation: CASSLGRRISGNTIYF. Looking up the rest from reference TRBV19 and TRBJ1-3 gives the full variable domain: DGGITQSPKYLFRKEGQNVTLSCEQNLNHDAMYWYRQDPGQGLRLIYYSQIVNDFQKGDIAEGYSVSREKKESFPLTVTSAQKNPTAFYLCASSLGRRISGNTIYFGEGSWLTVV.

J is TRBJ1-1 and V is TRBV28; possibly TRBD1 for D (6 bases). This CDR3 spans 13 amino acids. V lost 6 bases and J 3 bases, leaving 11 bases between the germline ends. Germline V gene data show CDR1 as MDHEN and CDR2 as SYDVKM. In DNA, the CDR3 is TGTGCCAGCAGCACAGGACAGTACACTGAAGCTTTCTTT. Its translation: CASSTGQYTEAFF. The entire variable domain, with the rest obtained from reference TRBV28 and TRBJ1-1, is as follows: DVKVTQSSRYLVKRTGEKVFLECVQDMDHENMFWYRQDPGLGLRLIYFSYDVKMKEKGDIPEGYSVSREKKERFSLILESASTNQTSMYLCASSTGQYTEAFFGQGTRLTVV.

This clone was observed a single time. This chain connects TRBV4-3 to TRBJ2-1; 7 bases are a match to TRBD1. J gave up 8 bases and V 2 bases, and 6 bases lay outside the gene matches. Germline V gene lookup returns CDR1 LGHNA and CDR2 YSLEER. The CDR3 has 14 residues. The CDR3 is CASSQYDRAYEQFF. Written as DNA, the CDR3 is TGCGCCAGCAGCCAATACGACAGGGCCTATGAGCAGTTCTTC.

The gene calls are TRBV5-6 and TRBJ2-6; no reliable D call. This CDR3 has 14 amino acids. The germline CDR1 and CDR2 sequences are SGHDT and YYEEEE. V lost 4 bases, J lost 0 bases, and 5 bases lay in between. CDR3 protein: CASSALSGANVLTF. The CDR3, as DNA: TGTGCCAGCAGCGCCCTCTCTGGGGCCAACGTCCTGACTTTC.

This chain connects TRBV9 to TRBJ2-3; D perhaps matches TRBD1 (6 bases). The CDR3 totals 15 residues. Germline CDR1 SGDLS, CDR2 YYNGEE. Trimming took 3 bases from V and 2 from J, leaving 13 bases between them. CDR3 sequence (DNA): TGTGCCAGCAGCGCAGGGGCAAGGCCCACAGATACGCAGTATTTT. It is translated as CASSAGARPTDTQYF.